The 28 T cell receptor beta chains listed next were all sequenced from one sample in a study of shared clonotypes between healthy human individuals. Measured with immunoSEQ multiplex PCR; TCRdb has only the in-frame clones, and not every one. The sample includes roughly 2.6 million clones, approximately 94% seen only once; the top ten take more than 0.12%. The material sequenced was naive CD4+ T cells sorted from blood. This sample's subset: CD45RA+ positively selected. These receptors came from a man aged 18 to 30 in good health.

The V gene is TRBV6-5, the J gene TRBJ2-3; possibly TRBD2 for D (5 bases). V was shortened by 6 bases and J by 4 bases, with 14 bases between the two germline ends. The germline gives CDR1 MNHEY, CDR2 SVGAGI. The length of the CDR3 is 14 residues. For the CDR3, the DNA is TGTGCCAGCAGCAAGGACGGGGTGGCAGATACGCAGTATTTT. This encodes CASSKDGVADTQYF.

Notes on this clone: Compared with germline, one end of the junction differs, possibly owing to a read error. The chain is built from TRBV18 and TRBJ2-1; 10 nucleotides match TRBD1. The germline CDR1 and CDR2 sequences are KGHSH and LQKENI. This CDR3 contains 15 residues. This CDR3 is CASSPQGTGVNERFF. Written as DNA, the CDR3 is TGTGCCAGCTCACCACAAGGGACAGGGGTCAATGAGCGGTTCTTC.

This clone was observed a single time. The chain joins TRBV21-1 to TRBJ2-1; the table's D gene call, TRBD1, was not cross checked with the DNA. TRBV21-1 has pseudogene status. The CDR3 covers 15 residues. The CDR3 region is CASSTPGQGFSEQFF. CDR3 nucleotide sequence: TGTGCCAGCAGCACGCCGGGACAGGGATTTTCTGAGCAGTTCTTC.

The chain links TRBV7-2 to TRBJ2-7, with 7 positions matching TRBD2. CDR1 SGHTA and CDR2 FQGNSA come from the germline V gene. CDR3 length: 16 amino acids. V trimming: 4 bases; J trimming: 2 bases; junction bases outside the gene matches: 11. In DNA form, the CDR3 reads TGTGCCAGCAGCTCACCCGGGGGGAATCCCCCCTACGAGCAGTACTTC. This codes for CASSSPGGNPPYEQYF.

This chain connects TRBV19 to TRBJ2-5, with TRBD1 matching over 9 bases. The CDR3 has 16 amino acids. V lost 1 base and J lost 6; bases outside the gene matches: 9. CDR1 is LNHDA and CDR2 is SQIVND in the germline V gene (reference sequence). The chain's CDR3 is CASSIGEGQGPKTQYF. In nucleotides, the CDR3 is TGTGCCAGTAGTATAGGAGAGGGACAGGGCCCCAAGACCCAGTACTTC.

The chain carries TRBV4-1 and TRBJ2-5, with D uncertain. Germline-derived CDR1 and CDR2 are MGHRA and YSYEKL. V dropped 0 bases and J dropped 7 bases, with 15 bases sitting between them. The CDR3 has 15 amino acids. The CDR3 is CASSQDYRLSGTQYF. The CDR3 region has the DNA TGCGCCAGCAGCCAAGATTATCGACTCTCGGGGACCCAGTACTTC.

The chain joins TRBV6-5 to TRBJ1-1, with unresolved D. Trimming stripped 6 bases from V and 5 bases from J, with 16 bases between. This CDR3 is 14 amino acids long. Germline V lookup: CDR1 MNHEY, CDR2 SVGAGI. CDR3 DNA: TGTGCCAGCAGCCGGGCGGGTTTAAAGACTGAAGCTTTCTTT. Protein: CASSRAGLKTEAFF.

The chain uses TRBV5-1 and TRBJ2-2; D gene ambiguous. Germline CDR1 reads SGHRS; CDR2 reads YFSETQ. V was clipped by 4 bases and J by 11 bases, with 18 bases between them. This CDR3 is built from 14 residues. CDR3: CASSPIGVGLELFF. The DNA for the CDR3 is TGCGCCAGCAGCCCCATTGGGGTGGGTTTAGAGCTGTTTTTT.

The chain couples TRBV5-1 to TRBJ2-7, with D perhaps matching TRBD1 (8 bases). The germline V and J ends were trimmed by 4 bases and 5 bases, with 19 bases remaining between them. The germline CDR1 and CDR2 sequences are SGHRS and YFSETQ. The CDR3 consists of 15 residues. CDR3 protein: CASSAGDRGGNEQYF. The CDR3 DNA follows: TGCGCCAGCAGCGCCGGAGACAGGGGAGGGAACGAGCAGTACTTC.

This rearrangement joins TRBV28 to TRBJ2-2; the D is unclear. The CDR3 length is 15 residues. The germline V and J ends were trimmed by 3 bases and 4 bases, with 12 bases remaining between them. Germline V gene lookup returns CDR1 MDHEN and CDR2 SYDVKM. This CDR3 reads CASSFRGFGTGELFF. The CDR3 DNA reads TGTGCCAGCAGTTTTCGAGGTTTCGGCACCGGGGAGCTGTTTTTT.

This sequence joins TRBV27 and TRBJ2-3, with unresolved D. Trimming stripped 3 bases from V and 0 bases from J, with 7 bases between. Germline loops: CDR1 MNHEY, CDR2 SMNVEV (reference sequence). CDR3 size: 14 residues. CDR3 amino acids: CASSFVPSTDTQYF. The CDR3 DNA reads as TGTGCCAGCAGTTTTGTTCCTAGCACAGATACGCAGTATTTT.

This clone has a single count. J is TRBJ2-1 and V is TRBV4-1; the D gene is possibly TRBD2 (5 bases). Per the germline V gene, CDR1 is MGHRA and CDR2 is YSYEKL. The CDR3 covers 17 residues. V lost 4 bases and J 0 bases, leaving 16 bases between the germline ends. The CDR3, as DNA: TGCGCCAGCAGCCCCAAGCCTAGCTCCAGCTCCTACAATGAGCAGTTCTTC. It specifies CASSPKPSSSSYNEQFF.

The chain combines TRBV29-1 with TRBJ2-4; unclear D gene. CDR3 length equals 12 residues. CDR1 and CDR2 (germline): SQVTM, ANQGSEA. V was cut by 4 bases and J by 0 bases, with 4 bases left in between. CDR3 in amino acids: CSVGEAKNIQYF. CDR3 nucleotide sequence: TGCAGCGTTGGAGAAGCCAAAAACATTCAGTACTTC.

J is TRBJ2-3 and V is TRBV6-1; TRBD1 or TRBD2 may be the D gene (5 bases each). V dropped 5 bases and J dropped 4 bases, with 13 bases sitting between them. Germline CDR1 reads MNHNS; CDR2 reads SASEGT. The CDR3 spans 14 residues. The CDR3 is CASSRDGRSDTQYF. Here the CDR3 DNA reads TGTGCCAGCAGTCGGGACGGAAGGTCAGATACGCAGTATTTT.

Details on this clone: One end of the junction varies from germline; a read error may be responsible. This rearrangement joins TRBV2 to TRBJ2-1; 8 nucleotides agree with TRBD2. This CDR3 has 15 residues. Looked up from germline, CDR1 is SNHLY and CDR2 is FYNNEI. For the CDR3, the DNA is TGTGCCAGCAGGGAAGCGGGAGTCTCCTACAATGAGCAGTTCTTC. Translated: CASREAGVSYNEQFF.

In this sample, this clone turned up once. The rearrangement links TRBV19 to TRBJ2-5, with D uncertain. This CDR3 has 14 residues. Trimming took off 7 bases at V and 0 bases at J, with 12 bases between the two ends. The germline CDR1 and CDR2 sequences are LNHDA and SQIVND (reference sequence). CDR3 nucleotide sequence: TGTGCCAGTACGCCAGCCGTGAACCAAGAGACCCAGTACTTC. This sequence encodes CASTPAVNQETQYF.

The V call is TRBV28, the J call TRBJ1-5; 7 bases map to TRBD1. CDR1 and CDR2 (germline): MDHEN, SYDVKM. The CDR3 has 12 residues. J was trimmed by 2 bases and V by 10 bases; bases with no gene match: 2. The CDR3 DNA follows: TGTGCCATCCAGGGGGGCAATCAGCCCCAGCATTTT. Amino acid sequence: CAIQGGNQPQHF.

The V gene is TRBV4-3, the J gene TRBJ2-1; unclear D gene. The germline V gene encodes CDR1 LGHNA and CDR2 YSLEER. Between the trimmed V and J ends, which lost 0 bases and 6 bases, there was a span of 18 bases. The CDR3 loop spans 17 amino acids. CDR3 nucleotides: TGCGCCAGCAGCCAAGATCAAGGTTGGACGGCGGCCAATGAGCAGTTCTTC. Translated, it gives CASSQDQGWTAANEQFF.

The CDR3 protein is CASSVGTNTDTQYF. CDR3 nucleotides: TGTGCCAGCAGCGTAGGAACTAACACAGATACGCAGTATTTT. V is TRBV9 and J is TRBJ2-3; D remains unclear. CDR1 is SGDLS and CDR2 is YYNGEE in the germline V gene. The V end lost 0 bases, the J end lost 2 bases, and 7 bases lay between the germline ends. This CDR3 has 14 amino acids.

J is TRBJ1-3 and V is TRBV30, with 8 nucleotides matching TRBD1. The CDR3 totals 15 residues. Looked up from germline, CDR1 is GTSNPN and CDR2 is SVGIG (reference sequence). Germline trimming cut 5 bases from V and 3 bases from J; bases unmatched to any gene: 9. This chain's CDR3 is CAWCTGQVYGNTIYF. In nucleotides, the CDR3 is TGTGCCTGGTGCACGGGACAGGTTTATGGAAACACCATATATTTT. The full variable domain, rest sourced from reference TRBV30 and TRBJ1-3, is SQTIHQWPATLVQPVGSPLSLECTVEGTSNPNLYWYRQAAGRGLQLLFYSVGIGQISSEVPQNLSASRPQDRQFILSSKKLLLSDSGFYLCAWCTGQVYGNTIYFGEGSWLTVV.

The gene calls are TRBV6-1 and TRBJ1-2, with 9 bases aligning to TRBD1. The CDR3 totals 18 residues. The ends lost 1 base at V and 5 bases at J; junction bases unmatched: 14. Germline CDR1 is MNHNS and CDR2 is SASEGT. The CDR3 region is CASSEEGGTGGAQYGYTF. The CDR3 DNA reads TGTGCCAGCAGTGAAGAGGGGGGAACAGGGGGCGCCCAGTATGGCTACACCTTC.

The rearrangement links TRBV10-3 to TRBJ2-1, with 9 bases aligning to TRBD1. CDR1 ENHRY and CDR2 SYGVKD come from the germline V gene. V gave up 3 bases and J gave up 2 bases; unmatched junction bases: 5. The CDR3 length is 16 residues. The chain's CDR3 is CAISDRQGGTYNEQFF. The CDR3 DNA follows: TGTGCCATCAGTGACAGACAGGGGGGGACCTACAATGAGCAGTTCTTC.

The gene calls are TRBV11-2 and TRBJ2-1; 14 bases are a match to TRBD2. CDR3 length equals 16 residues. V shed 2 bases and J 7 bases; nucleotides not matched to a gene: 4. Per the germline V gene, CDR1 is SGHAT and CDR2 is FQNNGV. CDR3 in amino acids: CASSLMTSGRVNEQFF. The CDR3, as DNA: TGTGCCAGCAGCTTAATGACTAGCGGGAGGGTTAATGAGCAGTTCTTC.

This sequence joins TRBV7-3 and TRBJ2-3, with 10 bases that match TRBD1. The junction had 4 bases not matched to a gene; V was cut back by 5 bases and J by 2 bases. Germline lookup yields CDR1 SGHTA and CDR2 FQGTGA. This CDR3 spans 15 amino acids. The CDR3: CASSLDRGLTDTQYF. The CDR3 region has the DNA TGTGCCAGCAGCCTCGACAGGGGGCTCACAGATACGCAGTATTTT.

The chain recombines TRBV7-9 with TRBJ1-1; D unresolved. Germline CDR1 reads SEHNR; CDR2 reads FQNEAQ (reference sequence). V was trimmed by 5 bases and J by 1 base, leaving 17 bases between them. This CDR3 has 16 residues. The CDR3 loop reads CASSPRRGTTNTEAFF. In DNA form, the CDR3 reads TGTGCCAGCAGCCCTCGACGGGGAACTACGAACACTGAAGCTTTCTTT.

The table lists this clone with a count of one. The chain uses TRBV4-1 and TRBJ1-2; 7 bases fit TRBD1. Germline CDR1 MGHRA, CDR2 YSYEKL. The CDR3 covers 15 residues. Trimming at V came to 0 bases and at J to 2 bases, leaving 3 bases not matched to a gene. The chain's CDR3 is CASSQEQGKNYGYTF. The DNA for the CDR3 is TGCGCCAGCAGCCAAGAACAGGGGAAGAACTATGGCTACACCTTC.

Written as DNA, the CDR3 is TGTGCCTGGAGTCTGACTAGCGGGGGGGCCTTAACCTACAATGAGCAGTTCTTC. Encoded protein: CAWSLTSGGALTYNEQFF. The chain is built from TRBV30 and TRBJ2-1; TRBD2 matches 14 bases. V lost 2 bases and J lost 2; bases outside the gene matches: 8. The V gene's germline CDR1 is GTSNPN and CDR2 SVGIG (reference sequence). The CDR3 spans 18 residues.

The CDR3 sequence is CAWSTGLLYEQYF. CDR3 coding DNA: TGTGCCTGGAGTACCGGACTCCTATACGAGCAGTACTTC. The rearrangement joins TRBV30 to TRBJ2-7, with D possibly matching TRBD2 (5 bases). V was clipped by 2 bases and J by 4 bases, with 12 bases between them. The CDR3 runs to 13 residues. Germline CDR1 GTSNPN, CDR2 SVGIG (reference sequence).